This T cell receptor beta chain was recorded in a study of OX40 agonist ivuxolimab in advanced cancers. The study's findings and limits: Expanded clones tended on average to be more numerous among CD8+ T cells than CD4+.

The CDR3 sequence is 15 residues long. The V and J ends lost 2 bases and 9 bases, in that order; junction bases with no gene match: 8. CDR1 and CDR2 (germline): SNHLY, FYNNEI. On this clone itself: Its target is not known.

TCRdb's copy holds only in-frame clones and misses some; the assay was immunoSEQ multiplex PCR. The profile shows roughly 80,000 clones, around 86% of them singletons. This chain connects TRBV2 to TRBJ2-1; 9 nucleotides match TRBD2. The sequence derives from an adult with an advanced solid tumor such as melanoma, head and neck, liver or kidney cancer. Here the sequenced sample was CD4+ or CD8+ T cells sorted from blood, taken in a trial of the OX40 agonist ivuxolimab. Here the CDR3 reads CASSELAGGLSEQFF. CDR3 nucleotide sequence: TGTGCCAGCAGTGAATTGGCGGGAGGGTTAAGTGAGCAGTTCTTC.